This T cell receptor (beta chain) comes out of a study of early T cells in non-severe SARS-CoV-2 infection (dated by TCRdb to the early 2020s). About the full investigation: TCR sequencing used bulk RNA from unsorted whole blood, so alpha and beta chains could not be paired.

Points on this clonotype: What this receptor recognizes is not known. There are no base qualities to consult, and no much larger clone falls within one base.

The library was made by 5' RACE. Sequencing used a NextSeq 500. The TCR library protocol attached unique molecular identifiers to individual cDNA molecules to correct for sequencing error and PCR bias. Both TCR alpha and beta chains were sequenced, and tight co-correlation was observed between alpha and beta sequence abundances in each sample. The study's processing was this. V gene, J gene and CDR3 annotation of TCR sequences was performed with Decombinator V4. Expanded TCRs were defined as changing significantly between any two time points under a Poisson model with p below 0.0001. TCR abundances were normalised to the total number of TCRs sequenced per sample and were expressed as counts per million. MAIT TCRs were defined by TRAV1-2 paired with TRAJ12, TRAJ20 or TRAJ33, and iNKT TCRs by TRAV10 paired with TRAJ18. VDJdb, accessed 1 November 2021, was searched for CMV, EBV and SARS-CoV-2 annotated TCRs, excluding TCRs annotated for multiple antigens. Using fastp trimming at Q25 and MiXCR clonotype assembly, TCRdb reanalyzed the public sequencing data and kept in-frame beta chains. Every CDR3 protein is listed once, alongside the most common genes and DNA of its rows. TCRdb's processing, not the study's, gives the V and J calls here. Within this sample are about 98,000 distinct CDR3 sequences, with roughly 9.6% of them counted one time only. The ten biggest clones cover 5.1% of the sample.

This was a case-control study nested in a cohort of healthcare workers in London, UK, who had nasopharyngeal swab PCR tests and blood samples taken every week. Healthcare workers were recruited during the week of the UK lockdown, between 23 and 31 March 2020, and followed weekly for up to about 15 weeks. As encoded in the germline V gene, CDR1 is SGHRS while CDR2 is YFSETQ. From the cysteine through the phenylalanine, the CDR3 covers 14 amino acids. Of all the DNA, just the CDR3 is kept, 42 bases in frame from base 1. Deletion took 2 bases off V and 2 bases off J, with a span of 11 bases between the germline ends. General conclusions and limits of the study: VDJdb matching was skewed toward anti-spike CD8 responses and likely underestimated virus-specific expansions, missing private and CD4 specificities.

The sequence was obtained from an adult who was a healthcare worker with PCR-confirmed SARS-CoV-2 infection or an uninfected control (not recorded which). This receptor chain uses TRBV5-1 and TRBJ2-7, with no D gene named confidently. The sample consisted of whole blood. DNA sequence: TGCGCCAGCAGCTTTTTAGGCGAGGCCTACGAGCAGTACTTC. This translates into CASSFLGEAYEQYF.